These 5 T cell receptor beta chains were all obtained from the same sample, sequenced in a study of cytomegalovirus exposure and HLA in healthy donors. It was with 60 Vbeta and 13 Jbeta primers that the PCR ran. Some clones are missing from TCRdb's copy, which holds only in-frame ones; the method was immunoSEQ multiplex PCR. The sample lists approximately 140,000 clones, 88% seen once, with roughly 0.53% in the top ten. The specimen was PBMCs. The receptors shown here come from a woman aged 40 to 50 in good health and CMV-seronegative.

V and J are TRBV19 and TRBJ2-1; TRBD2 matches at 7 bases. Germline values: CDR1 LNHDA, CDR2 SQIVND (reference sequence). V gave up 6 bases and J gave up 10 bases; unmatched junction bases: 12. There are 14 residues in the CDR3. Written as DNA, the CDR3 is TGTGCCAGTAGGGCCGGGACTACTGCCGCGGAGCAGTTCTTC. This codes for CASRAGTTAAEQFF.

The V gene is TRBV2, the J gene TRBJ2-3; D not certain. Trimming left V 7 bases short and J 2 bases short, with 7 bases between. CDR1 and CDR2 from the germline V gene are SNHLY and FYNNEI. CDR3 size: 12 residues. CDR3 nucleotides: TGTGCCAGCACCCCAGTCACAGATACGCAGTATTTT. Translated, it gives CASTPVTDTQYF. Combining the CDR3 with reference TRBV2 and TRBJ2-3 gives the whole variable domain EPEVTQTPSHQVTQMGQEVILRCVPISNHLYFYWYRQILGQKVEFLVSFYNNEISEKSEIFDDQFSVERPDGSNFTLKIRSTKLEDSAMYFCASTPVTDTQYFGPGTRLTVL.

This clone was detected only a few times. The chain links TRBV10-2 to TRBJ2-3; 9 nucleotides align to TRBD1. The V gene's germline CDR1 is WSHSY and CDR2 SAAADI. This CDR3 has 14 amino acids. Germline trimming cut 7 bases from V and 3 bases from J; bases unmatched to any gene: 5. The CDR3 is CASTHRGLTDTQYF. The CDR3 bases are TGCGCCAGCACCCACAGGGGGCTGACAGATACGCAGTATTTT.

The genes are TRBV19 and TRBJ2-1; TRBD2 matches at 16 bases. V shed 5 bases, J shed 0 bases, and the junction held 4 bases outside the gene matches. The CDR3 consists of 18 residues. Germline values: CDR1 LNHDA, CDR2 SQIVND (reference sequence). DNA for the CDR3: TGTGCCAGTAGTGTGGGACTAGCGGGAGGGCTCTCCTACAATGAGCAGTTCTTC. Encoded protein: CASSVGLAGGLSYNEQFF.

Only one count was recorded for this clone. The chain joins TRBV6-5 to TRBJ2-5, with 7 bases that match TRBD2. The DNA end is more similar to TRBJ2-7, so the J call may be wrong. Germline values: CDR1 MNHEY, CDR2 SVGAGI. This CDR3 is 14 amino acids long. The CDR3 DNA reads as TGTGCCAGCAGTAGCGGGGACCACTCCTACGAGCAGTACTTC. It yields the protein CASSSGDHSYEQYF.